The next 10 T cell receptor beta chains were all read from a single sample in a study of T cell responses to AZD1222 COVID-19 vaccine. Clones were read by immunoSEQ multiplex PCR, and TCRdb kept only the in-frame ones, dropping some. The repertoire consists of roughly 80,000 clones, with about nine tenths occurring once and the leading ten covering 4.5%. The starting material was peripheral blood, obtained on day 0 of MenACWY control vaccination. These receptors came from an adult in good health.

The chain employs TRBV7-8 and TRBJ2-2; perhaps D is TRBD1 or TRBD2 (5 bases each). Looked up from germline, CDR1 is SGHVS and CDR2 is FQNEAQ. V lost 2 bases and J 6 bases, leaving 16 bases between the germline ends. This CDR3 comprises 16 residues. The CDR3 DNA is TGTGCCAGCAGCTTAAGAGAGGGGCTTGGCGCCGGGGAGCTGTTTTTT. Protein product: CASSLREGLGAGELFF. Using reference TRBV7-8 and TRBJ2-2 for the parts outside the CDR3, the full variable domain is GAGVSQSPRYKVAKRGQDVALRCDPISGHVSLFWYQQALGQGPEFLTYFQNEAQLDKSGLPSDRFFAERPEGSVSTLKIQRTQQEDSAVYLCASSLREGLGAGELFFGEGSRLTVL.

This chain connects TRBV27 to TRBJ1-2; D not resolved. Trimming took off 6 bases at V and 0 bases at J, with 14 bases between the two ends. The germline CDR1 and CDR2 sequences are MNHEY and SMNVEV (reference sequence). The CDR3 has 15 residues. CDR3 loop: CASSDLNLPNYGYTF. The DNA for the CDR3 is TGTGCCAGCAGCGATTTGAATTTACCTAACTATGGCTACACCTTC.

The gene calls are TRBV5-1 and TRBJ2-1, with 7 bases fitting TRBD1. CDR1 and CDR2 (germline): SGHRS, YFSETQ. J gave up 2 bases and V 5 bases, and 13 bases lay outside the gene matches. This CDR3 has 17 amino acids. CDR3 coding DNA: TGCGCCAGCAGATCAACCTCGGGACAGACTGCCTACAATGAGCAGTTCTTC. Residues: CASRSTSGQTAYNEQFF.

The chain carries TRBV6-5 and TRBJ2-3; no firm D call. CDR1 and CDR2 from the germline V gene are MNHEY and SVGAGI. The V gene lost 5 bases and the J gene lost 6 bases, with 12 bases spanning the gap. CDR3 size: 13 residues. This CDR3 reads CASSQAERDTQYF. CDR3 bases: TGTGCCAGCAGTCAGGCGGAGAGGGATACGCAGTATTTT.

The V call is TRBV9, the J call TRBJ1-5; D call uncertain. The V end lost 4 bases, the J end lost 0 bases, and 11 bases lay between the germline ends. The germline gives CDR1 SGDLS, CDR2 YYNGEE. The CDR3 length is 15 residues. As DNA, the CDR3 is TGTGCCAGCAGCCTTAGTGGCAGTAGCAATCAGCCCCAGCATTTT. Translated, it gives CASSLSGSSNQPQHF. The full variable domain, in which reference TRBV9 and TRBJ1-5 provide the parts outside the CDR3, is DSGVTQTPKHLITATGQRVTLRCSPRSGDLSVYWYQQSLDQGLQFLIQYYNGEERAKGNILERFSAQQFPDLHSELNLSSLELGDSALYFCASSLSGSSNQPQHFGDGTRLSIL.

The chain links TRBV27 to TRBJ2-1, with D possibly being TRBD2 (5 bases). The CDR3 consists of 15 residues. CDR1 is MNHEY and CDR2 is SMNVEV in the germline V gene (reference sequence). V gave up 5 bases and J gave up 1 base, with 12 bases separating them. The CDR3 loop reads CASSPAPGSYNEQFF. The CDR3, as DNA: TGTGCCAGCAGTCCAGCCCCGGGGTCCTACAATGAGCAGTTCTTC.

The V gene is TRBV4-1, the J gene TRBJ1-6; D not resolved. V was cut by 5 bases and J by 8 bases, with 7 bases left in between. This CDR3 is 12 amino acids long. Germline lookup yields CDR1 MGHRA and CDR2 YSYEKL. The CDR3 is CASSMVDSPLHF. CDR3 coding DNA: TGCGCCAGCAGCATGGTTGATTCACCCCTCCACTTT.

V and J are TRBV4-1 and TRBJ2-1, with D perhaps TRBD2 (5 bases). The V end lost 4 bases, the J end lost 4 bases, and 8 bases lay between the germline ends. The CDR3 is made up of 13 amino acids. Germline-derived CDR1 and CDR2 are MGHRA and YSYEKL. CDR3 sequence: CASSRTSYNEQFF. In nucleotides, the CDR3 is TGCGCCAGCAGCCGGACTTCGTACAATGAGCAGTTCTTC.

J is TRBJ2-1 and V is TRBV28, with 9 bases identical to TRBD1. The CDR3 has 14 amino acids. J was trimmed by 5 bases and V by 5 bases; bases with no gene match: 4. Germline V lookup: CDR1 MDHEN, CDR2 SYDVKM. CDR3 sequence (DNA): TGTGCCAGCAGTCCGGGACAGGGTAACAATGAGCAGTTCTTC. This encodes CASSPGQGNNEQFF.

The rearrangement joins TRBV2 to TRBJ1-3; a possible D gene is TRBD1 (5 bases). CDR1 is SNHLY, CDR2 FYNNEI, per germline. The V gene lost 6 bases and the J gene lost 0 bases, with 15 bases spanning the gap. This CDR3 has 16 amino acids. CDR3 loop: CASRAGTYSSGNTIYF. The CDR3, as DNA: TGTGCCAGCAGAGCCGGGACTTACAGCTCTGGAAACACCATATATTTT.